One and the same sample provided the 10 T cell receptor beta chains below, sequenced in a study of blood T cells in healthy people across ages. A J-beta primer mix and a sample-barcoded 5' primer were used in a second PCR of about 7 to 12 cycles. TCRdb reprocessed the 5' RACE reads via MiXCR and lists one record per CDR3 protein. The sample includes roughly 830,000 distinct CDR3 sequences, about 62% of them seen just once. Material: blood. The source is a young man in good health.

In its sample, this clonotype was seen a few times. CDR3 region: CASRGLYGYTF. CDR3 DNA sequence: TGTGCCAGCCGTGGCCTCTATGGCTACACCTTC. This sequence joins TRBV9 and TRBJ1-2; D not certain. Germline V lookup: CDR1 SGDLS, CDR2 YYNGEE. This CDR3 has 11 residues. V was trimmed by 7 bases and J by 4 bases, leaving 8 bases between them.

The chain employs TRBV20-1 and TRBJ2-7, with TRBD2 matching 7 bases. The trim removed 3 bases at V and 0 bases at J, leaving 8 bases unmatched. This CDR3 is 15 amino acids long. From germline, CDR1 is DFQATT and CDR2 SNEGSKA (reference sequence). CDR3 residues: CSASYGGSISYEQYF. The CDR3, as DNA: TGCAGTGCTAGTTACGGGGGGTCGATCTCCTACGAGCAGTACTTC.

The rearrangement links TRBV29-1 to TRBJ1-1; no clear D gene. Looked up from germline, CDR1 is SQVTM and CDR2 is ANQGSEA. Trimming stripped 4 bases from V and 2 bases from J, with 14 bases between. This CDR3 has 14 amino acids. CDR3 in amino acids: CSVAPSGVNTEAFF. In nucleotides, the CDR3 is TGCAGCGTTGCCCCCTCCGGAGTTAACACTGAAGCTTTCTTT.

In this sample, this clonotype turned up a few times. The chain uses TRBV4-2 and TRBJ2-5; D unresolved. This CDR3 comprises 13 residues. Trimming left V 4 bases short and J 4 bases short, with 10 bases between. Germline V gene lookup returns CDR1 LGHNA and CDR2 YNFKEQ. The CDR3 loop reads CASSLSPGETQYF. CDR3 bases: TGTGCCAGCAGCCTCTCCCCAGGAGAGACCCAGTACTTC.

The rearrangement uses TRBV4-3 and TRBJ2-5; D call uncertain. The last part of the DNA fits TRBJ2-7 better; the J call may be wrong. CDR1 LGHNA and CDR2 YSLEER come from the germline V gene. There are 14 residues in the CDR3. CDR3: CASSQSVHLYEQYF. The CDR3 DNA reads TGCGCCAGCAGCCAAAGCGTACATCTCTACGAGCAGTACTTC.

The chain uses TRBV12-3 or TRBV12-4 and TRBJ2-2; 7 bases match TRBD2. The CDR3 is 15 amino acids. V shed 3 bases and J 4 bases; nucleotides not matched to a gene: 5. DNA for the CDR3: TGTGCCAGCAGTTTGAGGGAGGGGACCACCGGGGAGCTGTTTTTT. Its protein is CASSLREGTTGELFF.

This chain uses TRBV7-9 with TRBJ2-7; D uncertain. This CDR3 is 12 amino acids long. V lost 5 bases to trimming and J lost 6 bases, with 11 bases between them. Germline V gene lookup returns CDR1 SEHNR and CDR2 FQNEAQ (reference sequence). CDR3 region: CASSTRHGEQYF. Here the CDR3 DNA reads TGTGCCAGCAGCACAAGACACGGCGAGCAGTACTTC.

This clonotype was recorded only once. The V gene is TRBV7-2, the J gene TRBJ1-6, with a weak D call TRBD1 (5 bases). Trimming pared 3 bases from V and 7 bases from J, leaving 10 bases between. Germline CDR1 is SGHTA and CDR2 is FQGNSA. The CDR3 runs to 14 residues. The chain's CDR3 is CASSFPGRNSPLHF. CDR3 in DNA: TGTGCCAGCAGCTTCCCGGGACGGAATTCACCCCTCCACTTT.

The chain carries TRBV9 and TRBJ2-5; no firm D call. This CDR3 is built from 13 residues. Trimming took 1 base from V and 3 from J, leaving 7 bases between them. Germline loops: CDR1 SGDLS, CDR2 YYNGEE. CDR3 DNA sequence: TGTGCCAGCAGCGTAACGATGGAAGAGACCCAGTACTTC. The encoded protein is CASSVTMEETQYF.

The chain combines TRBV29-1 with TRBJ1-1, with D unclear. The ends were cut back, 0 bases at V and 11 bases at J, with 16 bases in the middle. From germline, CDR1 is SQVTM and CDR2 ANQGSEA. The CDR3 contains 13 residues. The CDR3: CSVEEGLPSRAFF. The CDR3 DNA reads as TGCAGCGTTGAAGAGGGCTTGCCGTCGAGGGCTTTCTTT.